The 8 T cell receptor beta chains listed next were all sequenced from one sample in a study of cytomegalovirus exposure and HLA in healthy donors. PCR involved 60 Vbeta and 13 Jbeta primers. This table comes from immunoSEQ multiplex PCR, and its TCRdb copy is limited to in-frame clones, with some not included. The data show tens of thousands of clones, roughly 70% seen once. Input material: PBMCs. The source of these receptors is a woman in her sixties in good health and CMV-seropositive.

This clone was seen once. This CDR3 reads CASSQVGQGSGELFF. Written as DNA, the CDR3 is TGTGCCAGCAGCCAAGTGGGACAGGGGTCCGGGGAGCTGTTTTTT. The chain couples TRBV14 to TRBJ2-2; 10 bases map to TRBD1. The trim removed 1 base at V and 6 bases at J, leaving 2 bases unmatched. The CDR3 totals 15 residues. Germline CDR1 reads SGHDN; CDR2 reads FVKESK.

This chain's CDR3 is CASSLSLGRGSINNSPLHF. The CDR3 bases are TGTGCCAGCAGTTTATCGTTGGGCAGGGGCAGTATCAATAATTCACCCCTCCACTTT. This chain joins TRBV27 and TRBJ1-6; weak D call: TRBD1 (6 bases). From germline, CDR1 is MNHEY and CDR2 SMNVEV (reference sequence). The CDR3 sequence is 19 residues long. V gave up 0 bases and J gave up 5 bases, with 20 bases separating them.

The V gene is TRBV18, the J gene TRBJ1-1; the D gene is possibly TRBD1 (5 bases). This CDR3 contains 16 residues. The germline V gene has CDR1 KGHSH and CDR2 LQKENI. V was cut by 6 bases and J by 0 bases, with 17 bases left in between. The DNA of the CDR3 is TGTGCCAGCTCTCCCCAGACAGTACTCATGAACACTGAAGCTTTCTTT. Its protein is CASSPQTVLMNTEAFF. The whole variable domain, filled in from reference TRBV18 and TRBJ1-1, reads NAGVMQNPRHLVRRRGQEARLRCSPMKGHSHVYWYRQLPEEGLKFMVYLQKENIIDESGMPKERFSAEFPKEGPSILRIQQVVRGDSAAYFCASSPQTVLMNTEAFFGQGTRLTVV.

The chain recombines TRBV7-8 with TRBJ2-7; D possibly corresponds to TRBD1 (6 bases). The germline V and J ends were trimmed by 5 bases and 1 base, with 9 bases remaining between them. CDR1 and CDR2 (germline): SGHVS, FQNEAQ. CDR3 length equals 13 residues. For the CDR3, the DNA is TGTGCCAGCAGCAGCAGGGGTTCCTACGAGCAGTACTTC. It yields the protein CASSSRGSYEQYF.

This chain connects TRBV4-3 to TRBJ2-5, with 13 bases aligning to TRBD2. CDR3 size: 17 residues. The germline gives CDR1 LGHNA, CDR2 YSLEER. V lost 1 base to trimming and J lost 0 bases; unmatched junction nucleotides: 2. The CDR3 DNA follows: TGCGCCAGCAGCCAAGGACTAGCGGGGGGAGACCAAGAGACCCAGTACTTC. This sequence encodes CASSQGLAGGDQETQYF.

This clone has a single count. A read error may account for a junction end that differs from germline. This chain joins TRBV6-6 and TRBJ2-7; D perhaps matches TRBD1 (6 bases). This CDR3 has 15 residues. The germline gives CDR1 MNHNY, CDR2 SVGAGI (reference sequence). CDR3 sequence: CSSSPRDIRPYEQYF. CDR3 nucleotide sequence: TGTTCCAGCAGTCCAAGGGACATCCGCCCCTACGAGCAGTACTTC.

Here the CDR3 reads CASRGELDRVTNEQYF. The CDR3, as DNA: TGTGCCAGCAGAGGTGAATTGGACAGGGTAACGAACGAGCAGTACTTC. The chain is built from TRBV2 and TRBJ2-7, with 8 positions matching TRBD1. The V gene's germline CDR1 is SNHLY and CDR2 FYNNEI. The CDR3 is 16 residues long. V trimming: 6 bases; J trimming: 5 bases; junction bases outside the gene matches: 15.

The chain carries TRBV6-5 and TRBJ1-2; D may be TRBD1 (5 bases). The CDR3 has 13 residues. V was clipped by 6 bases and J by 8 bases, with 16 bases between them. Germline CDR1 reads MNHEY; CDR2 reads SVGAGI. This CDR3 is CASRPPGTLGYTF. The CDR3 nucleotides read TGTGCCAGCAGGCCCCCGGGGACTCTCGGCTACACCTTC.